This passage covers 24 T cell receptor beta chains from one sample sequenced in a study of molecular identifiers for immune sequencing clone quantification. TCRdb itself ran the PCR reads through MiXCR, one entry per CDR3 protein. This sample has roughly 630,000 distinct CDR3 sequences; 25% occur once, and the top ten carry about 0.84%. Source material: naive CD8+ T cells from blood, with Jurkat cell RNA spiked in. The sample's subset: FACS-sorted CD8+CD4-CCR7+CD45RA+ naive T cells. All receptors derive from a human donor in good health. Some libraries in this study had Jurkat cell RNA spiked in.

The table lists this clonotype with a few counts. The V gene is TRBV15, the J gene TRBJ2-4, with 8 bases lining up with TRBD1. The germline CDR1 and CDR2 sequences are LNHNV and YYDKDF (reference sequence). This CDR3 has 15 residues. The ends lost 0 bases at V and 8 bases at J; junction bases unmatched: 6. In nucleotides, the CDR3 is TGTGCCACCAGCAGAGATTCAGGGGGCGGGTACATTCAGTACTTC. It codes for CATSRDSGGGYIQYF. The full variable domain, with the rest looked up from reference TRBV15 and TRBJ2-4, is DAMVIQNPRYQVTQFGKPVTLSCSQTLNHNVMYWYQQKSSQAPKLLFHYYDKDFNNEADTPDNFQSRRPNTSFCFLDIRSPGLGDTAMYLCATSRDSGGGYIQYFGAGTRLSVL.

The rearrangement joins TRBV6-5 to TRBJ2-7; D is unresolved. Trimming removed 4 bases at V and 0 bases at J, with 13 bases between. Germline V gene sequence: CDR1 MNHEY, CDR2 SVGAGI. This CDR3 has 15 amino acids. Written as DNA, the CDR3 is TGTGCCAGCAGTTCCGTTGGGGATAGCTCCTACGAGCAGTACTTC. It yields the protein CASSSVGDSSYEQYF.

This clonotype turned up a few times. The V and J genes are TRBV25-1 and TRBJ2-1, with 9 positions matching TRBD2. V gave up 3 bases and J gave up 3 bases; unmatched junction bases: 3. Germline V gene lookup returns CDR1 MGHDK and CDR2 SYGVNS. The length of the CDR3 is 15 residues. The CDR3 region is CASSDSGRGYNEQFF. CDR3 DNA sequence: TGTGCCAGCAGTGATAGCGGGAGAGGCTACAATGAGCAGTTCTTC.

This clonotype occurred many times. This chain joins TRBV5-4 and TRBJ1-5; TRBD1 might be the D (5 bases). Trimming removed 1 base from V and 7 bases from J, with 12 bases in between. Germline V gives CDR1 SGHNT, CDR2 YYREEE (reference sequence). The CDR3 covers 14 residues. The CDR3 is CASSLRQGAQPQHF. The CDR3 DNA reads TGTGCCAGCAGCTTGCGTCAGGGAGCCCAGCCCCAGCATTTT.

The gene calls are TRBV19 and TRBJ2-1; D might be TRBD2 (7 bases). The CDR3 contains 14 residues. Trimming removed 4 bases from V and 4 bases from J, with 11 bases in between. Germline V gene sequence: CDR1 LNHDA, CDR2 SQIVND (reference sequence). DNA of the CDR3: TGTGCCAGTAGTAGAGGGGGGGCGTACAATGAGCAGTTCTTC. It codes for CASSRGGAYNEQFF.

This clonotype occurred many times. The chain has TRBV11-2 and TRBJ2-7; D may correspond to TRBD1 or TRBD2 (5 bases each). CDR1 and CDR2 (germline): SGHAT, FQNNGV. The CDR3 contains 16 residues. V dropped 1 base and J dropped 5 bases, with 18 bases sitting between them. CDR3 nucleotides: TGTGCCAGCAGCTTAGTAATTTGGGGGAAGGCCCACGAGCAGTACTTC. Protein sequence: CASSLVIWGKAHEQYF.

This clonotype occurred a few times. The chain couples TRBV27 to TRBJ2-7, with 8 nucleotides matching TRBD1. Germline CDR1 MNHEY, CDR2 SMNVEV (reference sequence). The CDR3 is made up of 20 amino acids. With V trimmed by 6 bases and J by 2 bases, 24 bases remained unmatched. CDR3 in DNA: TGTGCCAGCAGCCCACATTTACCTACTCTGCAGGACAGGGATACCTACGAGCAGTACTTC. Its protein product is CASSPHLPTLQDRDTYEQYF.

This clonotype was picked up many times. CDR3 in DNA: TGTGCCAGCAGTACCCAGGGGATTGAAGCTTTCTTT. The encoded protein is CASSTQGIEAFF. J is TRBJ1-1 and V is TRBV6-5, with a weak D call TRBD1 (6 bases). This CDR3 is 12 amino acids long. CDR1 is MNHEY and CDR2 is SVGAGI in the germline V gene. Trimming shortened V by 5 bases and J by 7 bases, and 11 bases separated the two germline ends.

This clonotype was picked up many times. This chain connects TRBV12-3 or TRBV12-4 to TRBJ1-5, with a possible D match to TRBD1 (5 bases). The CDR3 is 14 residues long. Trimming stripped 5 bases from V and 5 bases from J, with 13 bases between. CDR3 coding DNA: TGTGCCAGCAGTCGGACATCTATGGATCAGCCCCAGCATTTT. Protein product: CASSRTSMDQPQHF.

There are many counts of this clonotype. The rearrangement links TRBV12-3 or TRBV12-4 to TRBJ2-5; D could derive from TRBD1 or TRBD2 (5 bases each). The V and J ends lost 4 bases and 4 bases respectively, with 10 bases between them. CDR3 length equals 13 residues. In nucleotides, the CDR3 is TGTGCCAGCAGTTCCGAGGGGAGAGAGACCCAGTACTTC. This encodes CASSSEGRETQYF.

In its sample, this clonotype was seen many times. The V and J genes are TRBV4-3 and TRBJ1-6; 8 nucleotides match TRBD1. Trimming took 0 bases from V and 7 from J; bases not matched to a gene: 2. CDR3 length equals 15 residues. Germline-derived CDR1 and CDR2 are LGHNA and YSLEER. The chain's CDR3 is CASSQDDRGNSPLHF. DNA of the CDR3: TGCGCCAGCAGCCAAGATGACAGGGGAAATTCACCCCTCCACTTT.

A few counts support this clonotype. The chain combines TRBV2 with TRBJ1-2, with 8 bases identical to TRBD1. The V gene's germline CDR1 is SNHLY and CDR2 FYNNEI. The CDR3 sequence is 12 residues long. The J segment lost 5 bases and the V segment lost 4 bases, leaving 0 bases of the junction unmatched. The CDR3 reads CASSGQGYGYTF. The CDR3 DNA follows: TGTGCCAGCAGTGGACAGGGGTATGGCTACACCTTC.

The chain uses TRBV19 and TRBJ1-5; D gene unclear. V was clipped by 5 bases and J by 3 bases, with 8 bases between them. Germline CDR1 is LNHDA and CDR2 is SQIVND (reference sequence). This CDR3 is built from 13 residues. CDR3 sequence (DNA): TGTGCCAGTAGTTGGACGAACAATCAGCCCCAGCATTTT. This encodes CASSWTNNQPQHF. Full variable domain (remainder filled in from reference TRBV19 and TRBJ1-5): DGGITQSPKYLFRKEGQNVTLSCEQNLNHDAMYWYRQDPGQGLRLIYYSQIVNDFQKGDIAEGYSVSREKKESFPLTVTSAQKNPTAFYLCASSWTNNQPQHFGDGTRLSIL.

This clonotype was found a few times. The chain couples TRBV27 to TRBJ1-4; D gene uncertain. This CDR3 is built from 15 residues. Germline V gene data show CDR1 as MNHEY and CDR2 as SMNVEV (reference sequence). The ends were cut back, 5 bases at V and 4 bases at J, with 14 bases in the middle. In nucleotides, the CDR3 is TGTGCCAGCAGTCACCGTGAGGCTAGTAATGAAAAACTGTTTTTT. Translation gives CASSHREASNEKLFF.

Comment on this clonotype: A read error may explain this, as a much larger clone is one base away. The chain recombines TRBV27 with TRBJ2-3; D ambiguous. Trimming left V 6 bases short and J 8 bases short, with 21 bases between. In germline, CDR1 is MNHEY, CDR2 SMNVEV (reference sequence). CDR3 size: 15 residues. The CDR3 loop reads CASSELPLNAVTQYF. The CDR3 DNA reads TGTGCCAGCAGCGAGCTACCCCTGAACGCAGTTACGCAGTATTTT.

This clonotype was recorded a few times. The chain links TRBV11-2 to TRBJ2-5; TRBD2 matches 13 bases. Germline CDR1 SGHAT, CDR2 FQNNGV. CDR3 length equals 17 residues. V was clipped by 4 bases and J by 5 bases; unmatched bases: 10. The CDR3: CASSSWTSGSSRETQYF. DNA for the CDR3: TGTGCCAGCAGCTCCTGGACTAGCGGGAGCTCGAGGGAGACCCAGTACTTC.

In this sample, this clonotype turned up a few times. The rearrangement uses TRBV29-1 and TRBJ1-1; tentatively, D is TRBD1 (5 bases). V was shortened by 3 bases and J by 5 bases, with 25 bases between the two germline ends. This CDR3 region has 17 residues. Germline V lookup: CDR1 SQVTM, CDR2 ANQGSEA. Here the CDR3 DNA reads TGCAGCGTTGATTCCCCGACCAGGAGGGGTGGTACGACTGAAGCTTTCTTT. The encoded protein is CSVDSPTRRGGTTEAFF.

This clonotype has only a few counts. Here the CDR3 reads CASSVVQGGRTDTQYF. CDR3 bases: TGTGCCAGCAGCGTGGTTCAGGGGGGACGCACAGATACGCAGTATTTT. The chain links TRBV9 to TRBJ2-3, with D possibly being TRBD1 (7 bases). With 2 bases removed from V and 1 base from J, the gap between germline ends came to 14 bases. This CDR3 has 16 residues. Germline CDR1 and CDR2: SGDLS and YYNGEE.

This clonotype was observed a few times. V gene TRBV25-1 combines with J gene TRBJ2-1; TRBD2 agrees at 7 bases. Germline V gene data show CDR1 as MGHDK and CDR2 as SYGVNS. The ends lost 6 bases at V and 3 bases at J; junction bases unmatched: 8. The CDR3 runs to 15 residues. The DNA for the CDR3 is TGTGCCAGCAGAATCGCGGGAGCGGGCTACAATGAGCAGTTCTTC. This encodes CASRIAGAGYNEQFF.

This clonotype came up many times. The J gene is TRBJ1-2, the V gene TRBV7-2; the D gene is possibly TRBD1 (6 bases). Trimming cost V 1 base and J 5 bases, with 17 bases left between them. Germline loops: CDR1 SGHTA, CDR2 FQGNSA. The CDR3 contains 16 residues. The chain's CDR3 is CASSLGIAGELYGYTF. The CDR3 region has the DNA TGTGCCAGCAGCTTAGGTATAGCAGGGGAGTTATATGGCTACACCTTC.

This clonotype was observed at least ten times. This chain connects TRBV28 to TRBJ1-6; 8 bases agree with TRBD1. The CDR3 is 15 amino acids. Germline V gene sequence: CDR1 MDHEN, CDR2 SYDVKM. V lost 3 bases and J lost 7; bases outside the gene matches: 5. The CDR3: CASSFVRGRNSPLHF. In DNA, the CDR3 is TGTGCCAGCAGTTTCGTCAGGGGGCGGAATTCACCCCTCCACTTT.

Comment on this clonotype: This could be a read error, since a much larger clone is one nucleotide away. This chain uses TRBV6-5 with TRBJ2-3, with TRBD2 matching 7 bases. CDR1 and CDR2 from the germline V gene are MNHEY and SVGAGI. CDR3 length: 14 amino acids. Germline trimming cut 10 bases from V and 3 bases from J; bases unmatched to any gene: 10. The CDR3 spells CATQAGWPTDTQYF. The CDR3, as DNA: TGTGCCACCCAAGCGGGGTGGCCGACAGATACGCAGTATTTT.

This clonotype was recorded a few times. This chain joins TRBV6-5 and TRBJ2-5; the D gene is possibly TRBD1 (5 bases). CDR3 length equals 15 residues. Trimming shortened V by 0 bases and J by 9 bases, and 17 bases separated the two germline ends. CDR1 and CDR2 from the germline V gene are MNHEY and SVGAGI. CDR3 sequence reads: CASSYSPDTSRAQYF. The CDR3 nucleotides read TGTGCCAGCAGTTACTCTCCGGACACAAGCCGGGCCCAGTACTTC.

For this clonotype: It may be a read error: a sequence one base away is much more abundant. V gene TRBV4-2 combines with J gene TRBJ2-3; no definite D call. There are 15 residues in the CDR3. Germline lookup yields CDR1 LGHNA and CDR2 YNFKEQ. This CDR3 is CASSQEDGRTDTRYF. The CDR3 DNA is TGTGCCAGCAGCCAAGAAGATGGGCGAACAGATACGCGGTATTTT.